This T cell receptor beta chain was recovered during a study of blood T cell repertoires in COVID-19. The CDR3 loop spans 14 amino acids. Deletions cut 2 bases from V and 3 bases from J, with 9 bases between. CDR1 and CDR2 (germline): MNHEY, SMNVEV (reference sequence). Individuals drawn from under 30 US areas were about 18 to 100 years old. Here immunoSEQ multiplex PCR was the method, and the copy in TCRdb shows in-frame clones only, minus some. The repertoire has a few hundred thousand clones, about 88% of them found once; the top ten carry 5% to 8%. Sequences were obtained from PBMCs or T cells enriched from blood (not recorded which). The chain carries TRBV27 and TRBJ2-3; weak D call: TRBD1 (5 bases). The TCR sequence derives from a woman aged 45-65 years who had been exposed to COVID-19. CDR3 nucleotide sequence: TGTGCCAGCAGTTTAGATGCAGGGACAGATACGCAGTATTTT. This codes for CASSLDAGTDTQYF.